This T cell receptor (beta chain) was retrieved from a study of T cells in Graves' hyperthyroidism and ophthalmopathy. There are 14 residues in the CDR3. Germline V gene sequence: CDR1 MGHRA, CDR2 YSYEKL. Trimming left V 1 base short and J 5 bases short, with 10 bases between. RNA transcripts yielded amplified TCR beta CDR3 regions. The TCR CDR3 first-round RT-PCR relied on the HTBI primer set. TCRdb independently ran MiXCR on the multiplex PCR reads; one entry per CDR3 protein. This table holds around 480,000 distinct CDR3 sequences, approximately 15% found once. Points from the study as a whole: Blood also showed most of the thyroid clonotypes that were expanded above 0.001.

A note on this clonotype: Its antigen is as yet unknown.

Diagnosis of hyperthyroidism was new in patients aged 18 to 65, and its duration was under 2 months. Diagnosis rested on symptoms, serum thyroxine and TRAb, thyroid ultrasound, and orbital computed tomography. This receptor was identified in a woman aged 18-29 years with Graves' hyperthyroidism. Specimen: blood. The rearrangement joins TRBV4-1 to TRBJ2-3, with D unresolved. The CDR3 DNA reads TGCGCCAGCAGCCAAGCCGGCCGTAAAGATACGCAGTATTTT. Translated: CASSQAGRKDTQYF.